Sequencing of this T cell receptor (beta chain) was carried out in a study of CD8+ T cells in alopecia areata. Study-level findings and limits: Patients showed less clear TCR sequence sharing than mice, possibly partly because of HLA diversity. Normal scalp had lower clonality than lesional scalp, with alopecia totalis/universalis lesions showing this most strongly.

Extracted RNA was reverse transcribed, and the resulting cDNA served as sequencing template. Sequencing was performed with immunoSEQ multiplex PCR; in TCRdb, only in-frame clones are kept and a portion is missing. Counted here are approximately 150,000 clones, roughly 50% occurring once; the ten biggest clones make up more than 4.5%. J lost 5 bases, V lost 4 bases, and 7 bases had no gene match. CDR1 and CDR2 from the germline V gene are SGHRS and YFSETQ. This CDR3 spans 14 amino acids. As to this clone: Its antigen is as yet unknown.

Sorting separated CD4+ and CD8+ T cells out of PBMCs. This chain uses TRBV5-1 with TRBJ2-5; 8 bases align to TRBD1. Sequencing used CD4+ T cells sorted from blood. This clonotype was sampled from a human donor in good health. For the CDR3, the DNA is TGCGCCAGCAGCACGGACAGGGAGAGGGAGACCCAGTACTTC. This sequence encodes CASSTDRERETQYF.